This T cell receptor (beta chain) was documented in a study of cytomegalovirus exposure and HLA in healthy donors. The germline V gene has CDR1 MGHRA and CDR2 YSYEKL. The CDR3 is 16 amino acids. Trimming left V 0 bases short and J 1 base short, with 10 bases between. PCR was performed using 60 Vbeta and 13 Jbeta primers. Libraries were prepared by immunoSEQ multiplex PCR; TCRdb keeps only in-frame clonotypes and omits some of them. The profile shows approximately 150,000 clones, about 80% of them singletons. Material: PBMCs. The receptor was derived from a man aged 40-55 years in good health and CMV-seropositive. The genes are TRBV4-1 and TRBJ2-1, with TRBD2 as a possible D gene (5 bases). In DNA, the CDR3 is TGCGCCAGCAGCCAAGATTCGACGGGATCCTACAATGAGCAGTTCTTC. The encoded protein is CASSQDSTGSYNEQFF.